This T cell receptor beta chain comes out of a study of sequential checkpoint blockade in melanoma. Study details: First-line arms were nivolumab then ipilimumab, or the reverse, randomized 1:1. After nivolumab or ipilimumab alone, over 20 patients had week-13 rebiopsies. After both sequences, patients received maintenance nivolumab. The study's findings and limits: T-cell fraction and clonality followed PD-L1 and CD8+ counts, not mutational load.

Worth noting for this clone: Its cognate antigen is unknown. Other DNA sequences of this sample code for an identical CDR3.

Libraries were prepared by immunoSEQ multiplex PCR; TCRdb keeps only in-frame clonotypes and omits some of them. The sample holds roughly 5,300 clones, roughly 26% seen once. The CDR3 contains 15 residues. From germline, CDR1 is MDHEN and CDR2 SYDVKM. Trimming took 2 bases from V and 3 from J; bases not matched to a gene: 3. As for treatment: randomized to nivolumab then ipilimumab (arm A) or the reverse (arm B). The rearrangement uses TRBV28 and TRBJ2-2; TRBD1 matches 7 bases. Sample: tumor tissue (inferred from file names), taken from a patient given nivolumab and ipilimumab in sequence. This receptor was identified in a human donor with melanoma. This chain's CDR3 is CASSLGTVDTGELFF. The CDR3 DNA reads TGTGCCAGCAGTTTAGGGACAGTGGACACCGGGGAGCTGTTTTTT.